The present TCR beta chain was sequenced within a study of T-cell reconstitution after alpha-beta-depleted transplantation in children. Whole-study findings and limits: T-cell numbers and diversity one year post-transplant derived largely from freshly generated T cells. Surviving recipient T cells and thymic progenitors produced the high day-60 TCRbeta diversity seen in some patients.

A TCRbeta library incorporating unique molecular identifiers was prepared. MiXCR was run by TCRdb on the PCR reads, yielding one entry per CDR3 protein. This sample has 280,000 or so distinct CDR3 sequences, with 11% found just once. V was clipped by 10 bases and J by 3 bases; unmatched bases: 12. This CDR3 spans 16 amino acids. Germline V gives CDR1 LGHNA, CDR2 YNFKEQ. Notes on this clonotype: Its antigen is currently unknown.

The TCR was taken from a male patient aged 2 to 10 who had a stem cell transplant for chronic granulomatous disease, so the T cells may come from the graft donor. The sequencing here drew on peripheral blood, taken 180 days after TCRalphabeta/CD19-depleted stem cell transplant. The gene calls are TRBV4-2 and TRBJ2-5; TRBD2 matches at 12 bases. The CDR3: CAMSPRPSGGEETQYF. The CDR3 bases are TGTGCCATGAGCCCCCGGCCTAGCGGGGGGGAAGAGACCCAGTACTTC.